This T cell receptor (beta chain) was sequenced for a study of T-cell reconstitution after alpha-beta-depleted transplantation in children. Per germline, CDR1 SGHVS and CDR2 FNYEAQ. This CDR3 has 15 residues. Trimming removed 1 base at V and 8 bases at J, with 15 bases between. Comment on this clonotype: Its target is not known.

Study findings and constraints: High day-60 TCRbeta diversity in some patients came from surviving recipient T cells and thymic progenitors. As was reported, about two months after transplant, alpha-beta T cells came from several hundred expanded graft clones. Fresh T-cell production supplied most of the T-cell counts and diversity seen one year after transplant.

The library targeted TCRbeta and was prepared with unique molecular identifiers. TCRdb re-analysed the PCR reads in MiXCR, keeping a single row per CDR3 protein. The sample yields just over 950,000 distinct CDR3 sequences, about 29% seen once. The TCR was taken from a boy in the first two years of life who had a stem cell transplant for SCID, so the T cells may come from the graft donor. The genes are TRBV7-6 and TRBJ2-1; D perhaps matches TRBD1 (7 bases). The input for sequencing was PBMCs, mostly from graft donor cells, taken 360 days after TCRalphabeta/CD19-depleted stem cell transplant. This chain's CDR3 is CASSLEGRGVHEQFF. The CDR3 DNA sequence: TGTGCCAGCAGCTTAGAGGGCAGGGGGGTGCATGAGCAGTTCTTC. The full variable domain, in which reference TRBV7-6 and TRBJ2-1 provide the parts outside the CDR3, is GAGVSQSPRYKVTKRGQDVALRCDPISGHVSLYWYRQALGQGPEFLTYFNYEAQQDKSGLPNDRFSAERPEGSISTLTIQRTEQRDSAMYRCASSLEGRGVHEQFFGPGTRLTVL.